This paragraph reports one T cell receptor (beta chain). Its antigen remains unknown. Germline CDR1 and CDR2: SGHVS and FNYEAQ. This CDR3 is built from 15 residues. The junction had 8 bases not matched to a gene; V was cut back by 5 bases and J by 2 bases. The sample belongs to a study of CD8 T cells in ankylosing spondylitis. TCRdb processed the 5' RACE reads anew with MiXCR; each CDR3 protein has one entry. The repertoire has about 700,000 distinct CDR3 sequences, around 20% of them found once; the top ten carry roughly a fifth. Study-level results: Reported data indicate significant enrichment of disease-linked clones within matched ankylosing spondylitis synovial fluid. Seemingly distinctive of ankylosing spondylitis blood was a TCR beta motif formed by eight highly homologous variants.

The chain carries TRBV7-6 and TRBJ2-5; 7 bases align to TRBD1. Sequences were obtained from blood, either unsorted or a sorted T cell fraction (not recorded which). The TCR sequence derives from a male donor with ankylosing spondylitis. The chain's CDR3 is CASSPWQQGQETQYF. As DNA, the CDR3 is TGTGCCAGCAGCCCCTGGCAACAGGGGCAAGAGACCCAGTACTTC.